In its sample, the clone carrying this T cell receptor beta chain was seen once. This sample was taken from a study of blood T cell repertoires in COVID-19. Authors' data handling: Estimation of nucleated cell counts relied on the amplification of reference gene primers. Libraries were prepared by immunoSEQ multiplex PCR; TCRdb keeps only in-frame clonotypes and omits some of them. Clone size and the V and J calls come from that table; the DNA yielded D and trimming. The table has some 180,000 clones, around 89% seen once; the top ten hold approximately 0.64%. Germline V gene data show CDR1 as MDHEN and CDR2 as SYDVKM. V was clipped by 7 bases and J by 6 bases; unmatched bases: 6. This CDR3 contains 12 residues.

This receptor was obtained from a man aged 45-65 years with acute or convalescent COVID-19. The rearrangement joins TRBV28 to TRBJ2-7; 7 bases line up with TRBD1. The sequencing sample was made of peripheral blood. CDR3: CASNGAGGEQYV. Written as DNA, the CDR3 is TGTGCCAGCAATGGGGCAGGGGGCGAGCAGTACGTC.